These T cell receptor beta chains were read from a single sample in a study of cytomegalovirus exposure and HLA in healthy donors. Here immunoSEQ multiplex PCR was the method, and the copy in TCRdb shows in-frame clones only, minus some. The data contain some 120,000 clones, less than 85% of them singletons. Sequences were obtained from PBMCs. These receptors originate from a man aged 25-45 years in good health and CMV-seropositive. The CDR3 runs from the conserved cysteine through the conserved F or W. The order of the fields is V gene, D gene, J gene, clone size, CDR3 DNA, CDR3 protein. D genes are given only for firm matches. Clone size is given for some rows only: seen once, a few or many times, or a class if the clone is expanded.

>TRBV6-6|-|TRBJ2-2|few
TGTGCCAGCAGTTGGGGTAGCGGAAACACCGGGGAGCTGTTTTTT
CASSWGSGNTGELFF
>TRBV6-5|-|TRBJ2-3|-
TGTGCCAGCAGTTACTCGACTTCAGGGGGCACAGATACGCAGTATTTT
CASSYSTSGGTDTQYF
>TRBV19|-|TRBJ1-1|-
TGTGCCAGTAGTATCGACAGGCTGAACACTGAAGCTTTCTTT
CASSIDRLNTEAFF
>TRBV2|-|TRBJ2-5|-
TGTGCCAGCAGTGACATAAACTCAGAGACCCAGTACTTC
CASSDINSETQYF
>TRBV27|TRBD1|TRBJ1-1|-
TGTGCCAGCAGTTCTGGGACAGGGGGCGTCACTGAAGCTTTCTTT
CASSSGTGGVTEAFF
>TRBV5-1|TRBD1|TRBJ1-1|-
TGCGCCAGCAGCTACCGGGACAGGGGTCGTGGGACTGAAGCTTTCTTT
CASSYRDRGRGTEAFF
>TRBV28|-|TRBJ1-1|once
TGTGCCAGCAGTTTACCTCGGAGGGCCCAAGCTTTCTTT
CASSLPRRAQAFF
>TRBV10-3|TRBD1|TRBJ2-7|-
TGTGCCGCGAGATCCCGGGACAGGGGAGCCCTCACCTACGAGCAGTACTTC
CAARSRDRGALTYEQYF
>TRBV27|-|TRBJ2-1|-
TGTGCCAGCAGTCGCCGTCGACTAGTCGGGGTCTACAATGAGCAGTTCTTC
CASSRRRLVGVYNEQFF
>TRBV7-8|TRBD1|TRBJ1-4|few
TGTGCCAGCAGCTTAGGGACAGGGGAGGGTGAAAAACTGTTTTTT
CASSLGTGEGEKLFF
>TRBV2|-|TRBJ1-1|-
TGTGCCAGCCAGGACTCGAACACTGAAGCTTTCTTT
CASQDSNTEAFF
>TRBV5-1|TRBD1|TRBJ1-2|few
TGCGCCAGCAGCTTGGAAGGGACAGGGGTTGGCTACACCTTC
CASSLEGTGVGYTF
>TRBV6-1|TRBD1|TRBJ2-7|-
TGTGCCAGCAGTGAAGGACAGGGCTCCTACGAGCAGTACTTC
CASSEGQGSYEQYF
>TRBV5-6|TRBD1|TRBJ2-1|few
TGTGCCAGCAGCTTGGGGGGGACAGGGTTCTACAATGAGCAGTTCTTC
CASSLGGTGFYNEQFF
>TRBV30|TRBD1|TRBJ1-1|-
TGTGCCTGGAGTGGGGACAGGGACACTGAAGCTTTCTTT
CAWSGDRDTEAFF
>TRBV5-6|-|TRBJ1-2|once
TGTGCCAGCAGCTTCCCAGGGTATGGCTACACCTTC
CASSFPGYGYTF
>TRBV13|-|TRBJ1-1|-
TGTGCCAGCAGCTTAAGGGGAAGGGGCACTGAAGCTTTCTTT
CASSLRGRGTEAFF
>TRBV4-1|-|TRBJ1-1|-
TGCGCCAGCAGCCAAGCAGGGGTTACTGAAGCTTTCTTT
CASSQAGVTEAFF
>TRBV29-1|TRBD2|TRBJ2-1|few
TGCAGCGTTGAAGATTTTTCGAGCGGGGGGCAATCCTACAATGAGCAGTTCTTC
CSVEDFSSGGQSYNEQFF
>TRBV19|-|TRBJ2-7|-
TGTGCCAGTAGTAACTTCTACGAGCAGTACTTC
CASSNFYEQYF
>TRBV2|TRBD1|TRBJ1-2|few
TGTGCCAGCAGGGGCGGACAGGGGAACTATGGCTACACCTTC
CASRGGQGNYGYTF
>TRBV7-6|TRBD1|TRBJ1-1|-
TGTGCCAGCAGCTCCAGGACAGGGACTCACAACACTGAAGCTTTCTTT
CASSSRTGTHNTEAFF
>TRBV5-1|TRBD1|TRBJ1-4|-
TGCGCCAGCGGGACAGATGCAACTAATGAAAAACTGTTTTTT
CASGTDATNEKLFF
>TRBV6-5|TRBD2|TRBJ2-1|-
TGTGCCAGCAAGCAAGCGAGCGGGGGGGCCCATGAGCAGTTCTTC
CASKQASGGAHEQFF
>TRBV5-1|-|TRBJ1-2|-
TGCGCCAGCAGCTTGGAAGCCAGGGTAGGGGATGGCTACACCTTC
CASSLEARVGDGYTF
>TRBV5-6|-|TRBJ1-3|-
TGTGCCAGCAGCTTGGATATGGGGCCCTCTGGAAACACCATATATTTT
CASSLDMGPSGNTIYF
>TRBV5-6|TRBD2|TRBJ2-5|-
TGTGCCAGCAGCTTGATGCTAGGGGAGGGAGGCGAGACCCAGTACTTC
CASSLMLGEGGETQYF
>TRBV6-6|TRBD1|TRBJ2-2|-
TGTGCCAGCAGTAACAACAGGGGTGGTTCCGGGGAGCTGTTTTTT
CASSNNRGGSGELFF
>TRBV2|-|TRBJ2-5|few
TGTGCCAGCAGTGAGGGGGGAGAGACCCAGTACTTC
CASSEGGETQYF